This T cell receptor (beta chain) appears in the sequencing data of a study of early T cells in non-severe SARS-CoV-2 infection. About the research overall: Bulk RNA taken from unsorted whole blood was sequenced, leaving chains unpaired.

Separate cDNA molecules each had unique molecular identifiers attached to them. Via MiXCR, TCRdb re-called the 5' RACE reads, giving one row per CDR3 protein. The sample has about 64,000 distinct CDR3 sequences, 4.9% seen once; the top ten hold approximately 5.4%. With 10 bases removed from V and 0 bases from J, the gap between germline ends came to 10 bases. This CDR3 comprises 13 residues. Germline V CDR1 and CDR2: KGHDR, SFDVKD. This clonotype has ten or more counts. The antigen is unknown. The study, taken as a whole, reports: Missing private and CD4 specificities, VDJdb matching favored anti-spike CD8 responses.

The chain uses TRBV24-1 and TRBJ2-3; the D call may be TRBD1 or TRBD2 (5 bases each). The sequence was obtained from an adult who was a healthcare worker with PCR-confirmed SARS-CoV-2 infection or an uninfected control (not recorded which). The sample was whole blood. The chain's CDR3 is CATNRDSTDTQYF. In DNA form, the CDR3 reads TGTGCCACTAATAGGGACAGCACAGATACGCAGTATTTT.